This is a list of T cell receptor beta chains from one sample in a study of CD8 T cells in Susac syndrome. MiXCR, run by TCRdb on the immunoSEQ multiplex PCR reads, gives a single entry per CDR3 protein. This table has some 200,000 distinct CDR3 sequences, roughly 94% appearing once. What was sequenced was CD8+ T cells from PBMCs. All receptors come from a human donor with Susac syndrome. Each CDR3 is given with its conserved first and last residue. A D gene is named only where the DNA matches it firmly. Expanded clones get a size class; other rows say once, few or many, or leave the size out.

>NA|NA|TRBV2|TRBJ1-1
TGTGCCAGCAGCCTTCTATCCTTTGGGGCTTTCTTT
CASSLLSFGAFF
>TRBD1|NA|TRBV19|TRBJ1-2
TGTGCCAGTACCCCGACAGGGTCTATCTATGGCTACACCTTC
CASTPTGSIYGYTF
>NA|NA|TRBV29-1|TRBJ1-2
TGCAGCGTTGAAAATCCCAGGGAAAGCTATGGCTACACCTTC
CSVENPRESYGYTF
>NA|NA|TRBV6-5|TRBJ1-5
TGTGCCAGCAGTTACCGCGGGGCCCAGCATTTT
CASSYRGAQHF
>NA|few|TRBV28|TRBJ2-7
TGTGCCAGCAGCCCCCGGGACGGTACCTACGAGCAGTACTTC
CASSPRDGTYEQYF
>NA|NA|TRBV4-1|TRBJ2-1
TGCGCCAGCAGCAGGGACTCGGATGAGCAGTTCTTC
CASSRDSDEQFF
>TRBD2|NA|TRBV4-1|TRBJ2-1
TGCGCCAGCAGCCAAGATGGTAGCGGGGGGGCCTACAATGAGCAGTTCTTC
CASSQDGSGGAYNEQFF
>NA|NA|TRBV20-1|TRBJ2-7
TGCAGTGCTAGAGAATACTCATACGAGCAGTACTTC
CSAREYSYEQYF
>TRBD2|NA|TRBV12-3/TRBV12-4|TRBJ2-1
TGTGCCAGCAGTTTAAGGGTAGCGGGGGAAAATGAGCAGTTCTTC
CASSLRVAGENEQFF
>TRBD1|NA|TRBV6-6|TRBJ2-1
TGTGCCACCACGGAGCAAGGGGGCACCTACAATGAGCAGTTCTTC
CATTEQGGTYNEQFF
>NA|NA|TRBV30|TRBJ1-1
TGTGCCTGGAGTGACGTAAGGGGAATCACTGAAGCTTTCTTT
CAWSDVRGITEAFF
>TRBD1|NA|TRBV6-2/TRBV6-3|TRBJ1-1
TGTGCCAGCAGGGACGGCAACAGGGGCTCAGCTTTCTTT
CASRDGNRGSAFF
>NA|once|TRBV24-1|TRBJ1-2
TGTGCCACCACCGCAGGCGACTATTATGGCTACACCTTC
CATTAGDYYGYTF
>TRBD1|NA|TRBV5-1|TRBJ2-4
TGCGCCAGCAGCGGACAGGGAAACATTCAGTACTTC
CASSGQGNIQYF
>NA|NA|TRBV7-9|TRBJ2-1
TGTGCCAGCAGCTTAGCCACGAGCTCCAATGAGCAGTTCTTC
CASSLATSSNEQFF
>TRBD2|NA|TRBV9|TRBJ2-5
TGTGCCAGCAGCGAGGGGGGTAGCGGGAGAGGCGAGACCCAGTACTTC
CASSEGGSGRGETQYF
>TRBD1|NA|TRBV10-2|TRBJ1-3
TGCGCCAGCAGTGCGGCAGGGGGTGGAAACACCATATATTTT
CASSAAGGGNTIYF
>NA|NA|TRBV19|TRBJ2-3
TGTGCCAGTAGTATGAACAGATATTATACGCAGTATTTT
CASSMNRYYTQYF
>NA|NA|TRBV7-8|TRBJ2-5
TGTGCCAGCAGCTTAAACTTAGAAGAGACCCAGTACTTC
CASSLNLEETQYF
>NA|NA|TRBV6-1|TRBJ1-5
TGTGCCAGCAGTGAATATGGTCTAGGGGGTCAGCCCCAGCATTTT
CASSEYGLGGQPQHF
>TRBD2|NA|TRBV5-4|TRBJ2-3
TGTGCCAGCAGCCCAAGGACTAGCCTGGGCACAGATACGCAGTATTTT
CASSPRTSLGTDTQYF
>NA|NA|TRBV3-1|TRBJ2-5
TGTGCCAGCAGCCAAGACACAGCCCAAGAGACCCAGTACTTC
CASSQDTAQETQYF
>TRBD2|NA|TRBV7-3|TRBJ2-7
TGTGCCAGCAGCCTCGAACTAGCGGGAGGGCCGTACGAGCAGTACTTC
CASSLELAGGPYEQYF
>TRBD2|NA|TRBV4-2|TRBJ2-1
TGTGCCAGCAGCCAAGAGGCTAACCTAGCGGGAGTCAATGAGCAGTTCTTC
CASSQEANLAGVNEQFF
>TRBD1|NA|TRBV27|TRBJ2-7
TGTGCCACCGGACAGGGAATCTACGAGCAGTACTTC
CATGQGIYEQYF
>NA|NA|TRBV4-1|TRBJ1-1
TGCGCCAGCAGCCAATTCGTTGGGCGGACTGAAGCTTTCTTT
CASSQFVGRTEAFF
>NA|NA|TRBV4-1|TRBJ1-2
TGCGCCAGCAGCACACCCACCGCCGGTTTGGGAGTTGATGGCTACACCTTC
CASSTPTAGLGVDGYTF
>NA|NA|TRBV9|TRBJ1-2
TGTGCCAGCAGCCCGCTCGGGGCTAACTATGGCTACACCTTC
CASSPLGANYGYTF
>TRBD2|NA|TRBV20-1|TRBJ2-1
TGCAGTGCTAGACCACGGACTAGCGGGATAGGGAATGAGCAGTTCTTC
CSARPRTSGIGNEQFF
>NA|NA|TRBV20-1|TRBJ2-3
TGCAGTTCCGAAACCCTCCCTTGGGGGAGCACAGATACGCAGTATTTT
CSSETLPWGSTDTQYF
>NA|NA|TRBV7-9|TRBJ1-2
TGTGCCAGCAGCTACCCCGTTGGCTATGGCTACACCTTC
CASSYPVGYGYTF
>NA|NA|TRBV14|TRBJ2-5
TGTGCCAGCAGCCAAGCTGGGACGGTCCGGCAGACCCAGTACTTC
CASSQAGTVRQTQYF
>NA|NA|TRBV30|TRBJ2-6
TGTGCCTGGAGTCCTAAGGGGTTATCTGGGGCCAACGTCCTGACTTTC
CAWSPKGLSGANVLTF
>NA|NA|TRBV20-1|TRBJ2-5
TGCAGTGCTAGAGTCCTCGACAGACAAGAGACCCAGTACTTC
CSARVLDRQETQYF
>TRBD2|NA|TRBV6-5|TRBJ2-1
TGTGCCAGCCGGTTAGCGGGAGGGCGAGATGAGCAGTTCTTC
CASRLAGGRDEQFF
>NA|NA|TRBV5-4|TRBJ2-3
TGTGCCAGCAGCTTGGTGGGGACAAGGGCAGATACGCAGTATTTT
CASSLVGTRADTQYF